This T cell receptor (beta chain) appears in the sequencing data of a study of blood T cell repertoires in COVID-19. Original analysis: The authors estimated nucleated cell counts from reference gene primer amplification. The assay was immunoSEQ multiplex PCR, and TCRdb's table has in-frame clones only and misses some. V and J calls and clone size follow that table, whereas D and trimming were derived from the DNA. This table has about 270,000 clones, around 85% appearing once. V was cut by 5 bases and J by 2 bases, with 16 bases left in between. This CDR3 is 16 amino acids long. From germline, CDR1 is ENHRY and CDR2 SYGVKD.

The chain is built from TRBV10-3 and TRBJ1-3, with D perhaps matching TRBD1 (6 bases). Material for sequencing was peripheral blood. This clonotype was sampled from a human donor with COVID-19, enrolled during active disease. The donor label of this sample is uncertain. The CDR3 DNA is TGTGCCATCAGTTCATCTAGGGGGTCCGCTGGAAACACCATATATTTT. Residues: CAISSSRGSAGNTIYF.